This TCR beta chain was retrieved from a study of vaccination and CD4 T cells after COVID-19. At the level of the study: Convalescent persons amounted to six males plus four females, two of whom were Hispanic. The study drew post-COVID samples a median around 100 days after diagnosis (range 35 to 161).

This clonotype was detected only once. No antigen is known for it. The assay that was used to sequence DNA from cultured CD4+ T cells was the Oncomine TCR Beta short-read assay. TCRdb recomputed calls from the PCR reads with MiXCR, one row per CDR3 protein. Found here are 25,000 or so distinct CDR3 sequences, roughly 34% of them singletons; the top ten hold about 3.4%. Time point reported: late sampling 161 to 241 days after vaccination in three convalescent patients. Treatment here: roughly 10-day PBMC culture with coronavirus spike peptide pools or control peptides (ViraFEST assay). The CDR3 is made up of 15 amino acids. V lost 2 bases to trimming and J lost 1 base, with 8 bases between them. The germline V gene encodes CDR1 MNHNS and CDR2 SASEGT.

The clonotype was recovered from a human donor who had recovered from COVID-19. The sequencing used CD4+ T cells from blood, cultured in vitro, collected about 7 months after SARS-CoV-2 vaccination. The genes are TRBV6-1 and TRBJ2-2; D gene unclear. The CDR3 region has the DNA TGTGCCAGCAGTGAATCTGGACGGAACACCGGGGAGCTGTTTTTT. It codes for CASSESGRNTGELFF.